Presented here are 27 T cell receptor beta chains from one specimen sequenced in a study of blood T cell repertoires in COVID-19. Only in-frame clones appear in the TCRdb table, and some are missing; sequencing was by immunoSEQ multiplex PCR. Among about 100,000 clones listed, around four fifths were seen once. The sample consisted of peripheral blood. These receptors were obtained from a man aged 50 to 60 with active or convalescent COVID-19.

The chain links TRBV28 to TRBJ1-2, with TRBD1 matching 8 bases. The length of the CDR3 is 14 residues. The V gene end was trimmed by 3 bases and the J gene end by 4 bases; junction bases not matched to a gene: 4. The germline V gene encodes CDR1 MDHEN and CDR2 SYDVKM. Here the CDR3 reads CASSFGQGFYGYTF. The CDR3 region has the DNA TGTGCCAGCAGTTTCGGACAGGGCTTCTATGGCTACACCTTC.

This chain uses TRBV21-1 with TRBJ2-7; the table's TRBD1 call for D was not verified on the DNA. TRBV21-1 is deemed a pseudogene. The CDR3 contains 15 residues. For the CDR3, the DNA is TGTGCCAGCAGCAAAGAGGGACAGGGGAAAAACGAGCAGTACTTC. Its protein product is CASSKEGQGKNEQYF.

This sequence joins TRBV28 and TRBJ1-5; D unclear. Germline V gene data show CDR1 as MDHEN and CDR2 as SYDVKM. The CDR3 is 14 amino acids. The V and J ends lost 2 bases and 1 base respectively, with 6 bases between them. Here the CDR3 DNA reads TGTGCCAGCAGTTTACAGTTAAGCAATCAGCCCCAGCATTTT. Amino acids: CASSLQLSNQPQHF.

V and J are TRBV7-9 and TRBJ2-2, with no clear D. Germline assignment: CDR1 SEHNR and CDR2 FQNEAQ (reference sequence). The V end was cut by 0 bases, the J end by 5 bases, with 4 bases between. The CDR3 is 13 residues long. The CDR3 DNA is TGTGCCAGCAGCTTAGCGCAGACCGGGGAGCTGTTTTTT. Its protein product is CASSLAQTGELFF.

The chain has TRBV5-6 and TRBJ2-3, with 9 bases fitting TRBD2. CDR3 length equals 16 residues. Trimming took 1 base from V and 3 from J; bases not matched to a gene: 6. Germline V gene sequence: CDR1 SGHDT, CDR2 YYEEEE. The CDR3, as DNA: TGTGCCAGCAGCTTGAGGCTAGCGGGGAGGACAGATACGCAGTATTTT. Translated: CASSLRLAGRTDTQYF.

V is TRBV7-3 and J is TRBJ2-1, with 13 positions matching TRBD2. There are 14 residues in the CDR3. V lost 5 bases and J lost 9; bases outside the gene matches: 4. Per germline, CDR1 SGHTA and CDR2 FQGTGA. The CDR3 region is CASSLWTSGSEQFF. CDR3 coding DNA: TGTGCCAGCAGCCTATGGACTAGCGGGAGTGAGCAGTTCTTC.

This rearrangement joins TRBV7-8 to TRBJ1-6, with TRBD1 identical over 8 bases. V lost 4 bases and J lost 12; bases outside the gene matches: 14. The CDR3 is made up of 16 amino acids. Germline assignment: CDR1 SGHVS and CDR2 FQNEAQ. This CDR3 reads CASSYGQGEDGLPLHF. CDR3 DNA: TGTGCCAGCAGCTACGGACAGGGTGAGGACGGACTACCCCTCCACTTT. The full variable domain, with the rest looked up from reference TRBV7-8 and TRBJ1-6, is GAGVSQSPRYKVAKRGQDVALRCDPISGHVSLFWYQQALGQGPEFLTYFQNEAQLDKSGLPSDRFFAERPEGSVSTLKIQRTQQEDSAVYLCASSYGQGEDGLPLHFGNGTRLTVT.

The rearrangement uses TRBV5-1 and TRBJ2-2, with TRBD2 matching 7 bases. Germline V gene lookup returns CDR1 SGHRS and CDR2 YFSETQ. Germline trimming cut 3 bases from V and 5 bases from J; bases unmatched to any gene: 10. This CDR3 has 16 amino acids. The CDR3 sequence: CASSSPSGIGTGELFF. The CDR3 DNA follows: TGCGCCAGCAGCTCCCCAAGCGGGATTGGGACCGGGGAGCTGTTTTTT.

The V call is TRBV29-1, the J call TRBJ2-1; D is possibly TRBD1 (5 bases). The CDR3 extends over 12 amino acids. Trimming left V 1 base short and J 7 bases short, with 8 bases between. CDR1 and CDR2 from the germline V gene are SQVTM and ANQGSEA. The CDR3 coding sequence is TGCAGCGTTGAAGCTGCAGGGAATGAGCAGTTCTTC. It yields the protein CSVEAAGNEQFF.

The rearrangement links TRBV6-1 to TRBJ1-5; 9 positions match TRBD1. Germline lookup yields CDR1 MNHNS and CDR2 SASEGT. The V gene end was trimmed by 4 bases and the J gene end by 0 bases; junction bases not matched to a gene: 16. The CDR3 runs to 20 residues. This CDR3 is CASSVKIPGQGIFSNQPQHF. The CDR3 coding sequence is TGTGCCAGCAGTGTAAAAATACCGGGACAGGGAATCTTTAGCAATCAGCCCCAGCATTTT.

This clone occurred a few times. The chain carries TRBV19 and TRBJ1-5, with 10 bases aligning to TRBD1. The CDR3 length is 17 residues. The V and J ends lost 3 bases and 6 bases, in that order; junction bases with no gene match: 11. CDR1 and CDR2 (germline): LNHDA, SQIVND (reference sequence). The CDR3 DNA reads TGTGCCAGTAGTATTATCTTGGGGACAGGGGCAATTCAGCCCCAGCATTTT. It encodes CASSIILGTGAIQPQHF.

The chain recombines TRBV5-1 with TRBJ1-2; no definite D call. Trimming removed 4 bases from V and 0 bases from J, with 10 bases in between. The CDR3 is 14 residues long. Germline values: CDR1 SGHRS, CDR2 YFSETQ. This chain's CDR3 is CASSPPTANYGYTF. The CDR3 DNA sequence: TGCGCCAGCAGCCCCCCGACTGCTAACTATGGCTACACCTTC.

This sequence joins TRBV19 and TRBJ1-5; 7 nucleotides align to TRBD1. Germline V lookup: CDR1 LNHDA, CDR2 SQIVND (reference sequence). The CDR3 contains 14 residues. Trimming took 5 bases from V and 2 from J; bases not matched to a gene: 3. CDR3 nucleotides: TGTGCCAGTAGTCGCGGACAGGGCAATCAGCCCCAGCATTTT. Its protein is CASSRGQGNQPQHF.

This rearrangement joins TRBV10-3 to TRBJ2-5, with TRBD2 identical over 12 bases. The CDR3 totals 15 residues. Germline V lookup: CDR1 ENHRY, CDR2 SYGVKD. Germline trimming cut 10 bases from V and 3 bases from J; bases unmatched to any gene: 9. This CDR3 is CATQLASGREETQYF. The CDR3 nucleotides are TGTGCCACCCAACTGGCTAGCGGGAGGGAAGAGACCCAGTACTTC.

The rearrangement joins TRBV5-4 to TRBJ2-3; 14 nucleotides align to TRBD2. Germline V CDR1 and CDR2: SGHNT, YYREEE (reference sequence). V shed 5 bases and J 3 bases; nucleotides not matched to a gene: 5. The CDR3 is 16 amino acids. For the CDR3, the DNA is TGTGCCAGCAGGGGGACTAGCGGGAGACCTACAGATACGCAGTATTTT. Translating gives CASRGTSGRPTDTQYF. Full variable domain (remainder filled in from reference TRBV5-4 and TRBJ2-3): ETGVTQSPTHLIKTRGQQVTLRCSSQSGHNTVSWYQQALGQGPQFIFQYYREEENGRGNFPPRFSGLQFPNYSSELNVNALELDDSALYLCASRGTSGRPTDTQYFGPGTRLTVL.

The CDR3: CASWTGLINQPQHF. In DNA form, the CDR3 reads TGTGCCAGTTGGACAGGGCTAATCAATCAGCCCCAGCATTTT. The chain is built from TRBV19 and TRBJ1-5; 8 positions match TRBD1. Trimming cost V 8 bases and J 3 bases; bases outside gene matches: 6. The V gene's germline CDR1 is LNHDA and CDR2 SQIVND (reference sequence). The CDR3 spans 14 residues.

The rearrangement links TRBV24-1 to TRBJ1-4, with a weak D call TRBD1 (6 bases). The V end lost 3 bases, the J end lost 3 bases, and 10 bases lay between the germline ends. Germline CDR1 and CDR2: KGHDR and SFDVKD. The CDR3 covers 15 residues. CDR3 coding DNA: TGTGCCACCAGTGATGGGGGGGCCTCTAATGAAAAACTGTTTTTT. The encoded protein is CATSDGGASNEKLFF.

The J gene is TRBJ2-3, the V gene TRBV11-3; 7 nucleotides align to TRBD1. V gave up 4 bases and J gave up 2 bases; unmatched junction bases: 12. Germline loops: CDR1 SGHNT, CDR2 YENEEA. The CDR3 consists of 17 residues. CDR3 nucleotide sequence: TGTGCCAGCAGCTCCTTTTGGACAGGCCAAACCACAGATACGCAGTATTTT. It encodes CASSSFWTGQTTDTQYF.

This chain links TRBV20-1 with TRBJ1-1, with D possibly matching TRBD1 (5 bases). The CDR3 runs 13 residues. The germline gives CDR1 DFQATT, CDR2 SNEGSKA (reference sequence). Trimming left V 3 bases short and J 1 base short, with 9 bases between. The chain's CDR3 is CSASSQGNTEAFF. The CDR3, as DNA: TGCAGTGCTAGTTCCCAGGGGAACACTGAAGCTTTCTTT.

The rearrangement links TRBV3-1 (or the pseudogene TRBV3-2) to TRBJ1-2; D not certain. The V and J ends lost 1 base and 6 bases respectively, with 12 bases between them. This CDR3 spans 14 amino acids. The germline CDR1 and CDR2 sequences are LGHDT and YNNKEL (reference sequence). CDR3 in DNA: TGTGCCAGCAGCCAAGCGTCCGGGAGGAATGGCTACACCTTC. It is translated as CASSQASGRNGYTF.

This clone was detected only a few times. V usage is TRBV6-5 and J usage is TRBJ2-7; D may be TRBD1 (5 bases). Germline V CDR1 and CDR2: MNHEY, SVGAGI. V lost 2 bases and J 6 bases, leaving 5 bases between the germline ends. This CDR3 has 11 amino acids. In DNA, the CDR3 is TGTGCCAGCAGTTACAGGGGCGAGCAGTACTTC. It translates to CASSYRGEQYF.

V is TRBV5-1 and J is TRBJ2-1; maybe TRBD2 (6 bases). The CDR3 runs to 14 residues. The V end was cut by 5 bases, the J end by 3 bases, with 12 bases between. CDR1 is SGHRS and CDR2 is YFSETQ in the germline V gene. Written as DNA, the CDR3 is TGCGCCAGCAGGGATTTGACTAGCTACAATGAGCAGTTCTTC. Protein product: CASRDLTSYNEQFF. Looking up the rest from reference TRBV5-1 and TRBJ2-1 gives the full variable domain: KAGVTQTPRYLIKTRGQQVTLSCSPISGHRSVSWYQQTPGQGLQFLFEYFSETQRNKGNFPGRFSGRQFSNSRSEMNVSTLELGDSALYLCASRDLTSYNEQFFGPGTRLTVL.

In its sample, this clone was seen once. The chain is built from TRBV25-1 and TRBJ1-1; D unresolved. Germline V gives CDR1 MGHDK, CDR2 SYGVNS. V was pared by 4 bases and J by 0 bases, with 3 bases between. CDR3 length: 12 amino acids. This CDR3 is CASSAVNTEAFF. As DNA, the CDR3 is TGTGCCAGCAGTGCGGTGAACACTGAAGCTTTCTTT.

The chain combines TRBV6-5 with TRBJ1-1; D may be TRBD1 (5 bases). This CDR3 comprises 15 residues. Per the germline V gene, CDR1 is MNHEY and CDR2 is SVGAGI. V lost 0 bases to trimming and J lost 5 bases, with 13 bases between them. The CDR3 sequence is CASSYSSRDGTEAFF. CDR3 in DNA: TGTGCCAGCAGTTACTCATCCAGGGATGGGACTGAAGCTTTCTTT.

The gene calls are TRBV5-4 and TRBJ2-1, with 11 bases lining up with TRBD2. After removal of 3 bases from V and 8 bases from J, the junction contained 4 bases not matched to a gene. This CDR3 is built from 14 residues. Looked up from germline, CDR1 is SGHNT and CDR2 is YYREEE (reference sequence). The CDR3 here is CASSSTSGSDEQFF. The CDR3 DNA reads TGTGCCAGCAGCTCTACTAGCGGGAGTGATGAGCAGTTCTTC.

The J gene is TRBJ1-2, the V gene TRBV6-4; 10 nucleotides agree with TRBD1. Trimming removed 6 bases from V and 5 bases from J; junction bases left unmatched: 12. This CDR3 is built from 16 residues. CDR1 is MRHNA and CDR2 is SNTAGT in the germline V gene. CDR3 sequence reads: CASSPRDRGPHYGYTF. CDR3 DNA: TGTGCCAGCAGCCCCCGGGACAGGGGTCCCCATTATGGCTACACCTTC.

J is TRBJ2-1 and V is TRBV5-4; D call uncertain. The CDR3 covers 13 residues. Germline lookup yields CDR1 SGHNT and CDR2 YYREEE (reference sequence). Deletions cut 4 bases from V and 5 bases from J, with 10 bases between. DNA for the CDR3: TGTGCCAGCAGCCTCGGTTCAAACAATGAGCAGTTCTTC. It encodes CASSLGSNNEQFF.